Following are 23 T cell receptor beta chains from one sample sequenced in a study of blood T cells in healthy people across ages. It was with a sample-barcoded 5' primer and a J-beta primer mix that a second PCR of roughly 6 to 12 cycles was run. TCRdb redid the calling of the 5' RACE reads with MiXCR, one entry per CDR3 protein. The sample has 980,000 or so distinct CDR3 sequences, around 48% seen once. Sequencing was performed on blood. Source of these receptors: a man aged 25 to 40 in good health.

This clonotype was seen only a few times. Given a much more abundant clone one base away, this may be a read error. The chain recombines TRBV10-3 with TRBJ1-1, with D possibly matching TRBD1 (5 bases). The CDR3 runs to 14 residues. Germline V gene data show CDR1 as ENHRY and CDR2 as SYGVKD. V was shortened by 10 bases and J by 3 bases, with 18 bases between the two germline ends. The CDR3 protein is CATTRGGGDTEAFF. The CDR3 region has the DNA TGTGCCACCACACGGGGGGGTGGGGACACTGAAGCTTTCTTT.

In this sample, this clonotype turned up a few times. The genes are TRBV9 and TRBJ2-1; 7 bases fit TRBD1. In germline, CDR1 is SGDLS, CDR2 YYNGEE. V shed 3 bases, J shed 4 bases, and the junction held 16 bases outside the gene matches. CDR3 length equals 18 residues. The CDR3 DNA follows: TGTGCCAGCAGCGCAAGATCCGGGACAGAAAGTTATTACAATGAGCAGTTCTTC. Translated: CASSARSGTESYYNEQFF.

This chain connects TRBV4-1 to TRBJ2-5, with 9 bases identical to TRBD2. Germline assignment: CDR1 MGHRA and CDR2 YSYEKL. The CDR3 runs to 18 residues. Germline trimming cut 1 base from V and 0 bases from J; bases unmatched to any gene: 9. The CDR3 DNA sequence: TGCGCCAGCAGCCAAGCACCGTTGGTAGCGGGGGACCAAGAGACCCAGTACTTC. Residues: CASSQAPLVAGDQETQYF.

V usage is TRBV7-2 and J usage is TRBJ1-1; D not resolved. Germline CDR1 and CDR2: SGHTA and FQGNSA. Trimming cost V 5 bases and J 4 bases, with 8 bases left between them. The CDR3 loop spans 12 amino acids. The CDR3, as DNA: TGTGCCAGCAGCCCTCGTACCACTGAAGCTTTCTTT. Protein product: CASSPRTTEAFF. Based on the CDR3 plus reference TRBV7-2 and TRBJ1-1, the full variable domain is GAGVSQSPSNKVTEKGKDVELRCDPISGHTALYWYRQSLGQGLEFLIYFQGNSAPDKSGLPSDRFSAERTGGSVSTLTIQRTQQEDSAVYLCASSPRTTEAFFGQGTRLTVV.

The chain employs TRBV3-1 and TRBJ2-1; 8 nucleotides match TRBD2. CDR3 length: 16 amino acids. Germline V gene lookup returns CDR1 LGHDT and CDR2 YNNKEL (reference sequence). After removal of 3 bases from V and 6 bases from J, the junction contained 10 bases not matched to a gene. The CDR3 region has the DNA TGTGCCAGCAGCCAGGCGGGAGGCATGGGGTCCAATGAGCAGTTCTTC. It codes for CASSQAGGMGSNEQFF.

V and J are TRBV2 and TRBJ2-6; D ambiguous. Germline CDR1 reads SNHLY; CDR2 reads FYNNEI. The CDR3 consists of 16 residues. The V and J ends lost 2 bases and 2 bases respectively, with 10 bases between them. The CDR3 loop is CASSENLGPGANVLTF. CDR3 bases: TGTGCCAGCAGTGAAAACCTTGGCCCTGGGGCCAACGTCCTGACTTTC.

This rearrangement joins TRBV7-2 to TRBJ2-3; TRBD2 is a possible D gene (5 bases). The length of the CDR3 is 18 residues. V dropped 4 bases and J dropped 2 bases, with 22 bases sitting between them. The V gene's germline CDR1 is SGHTA and CDR2 FQGNSA. The chain's CDR3 is CASSSELVRRGLTDTQYF. For the CDR3, the DNA is TGTGCCAGCAGCTCCGAACTAGTTCGACGTGGTCTCACAGATACGCAGTATTTT.

In DNA, the CDR3 is TGTGCCAGCAGCTTCTCCACGTCAGACAAACTCCAAGAGACCCAGTACTTC. Protein: CASSFSTSDKLQETQYF. The chain joins TRBV11-2 to TRBJ2-5; D is unresolved. The CDR3 sequence is 17 residues long. The germline CDR1 and CDR2 sequences are SGHAT and FQNNGV. The V end was cut by 3 bases, the J end by 1 base, with 18 bases between. Full variable domain (remainder filled in from reference TRBV11-2 and TRBJ2-5): EAGVAQSPRYKIIEKRQSVAFWCNPISGHATLYWYQQILGQGPKLLIQFQNNGVVDDSQLPKDRFSAERLKGVDSTLKIQPAKLEDSAVYLCASSFSTSDKLQETQYFGPGTRLLVL.

A word on this clonotype: This could be a read error, since a much larger clone is one nucleotide away. The CDR3 DNA sequence: TGCAGTGTGATTCCGGACAGGGGGCCCGGTGAGCAGTACTTC. Encoded protein: CSVIPDRGPGEQYF. This rearrangement joins TRBV20-1 to TRBJ2-5; 11 positions match TRBD1. The CDR3 totals 14 residues. V lost 7 bases and J lost 11; bases outside the gene matches: 15. Germline CDR1 DFQATT, CDR2 SNEGSKA (reference sequence).

This clonotype was seen a handful of times. The chain uses TRBV29-1 and TRBJ2-1; D is tentatively TRBD1 or TRBD2 (5 bases each). This CDR3 contains 12 residues. With 8 bases removed from V and 3 bases from J, the gap between germline ends came to 11 bases. Germline CDR1 is SQVTM and CDR2 is ANQGSEA. CDR3 in amino acids: CSSGQVYNEQFF. The CDR3 DNA follows: TGCAGCTCGGGGCAAGTCTACAATGAGCAGTTCTTC.

The chain is built from TRBV20-1 and TRBJ2-7; 11 bases are shared with TRBD2. Germline lookup yields CDR1 DFQATT and CDR2 SNEGSKA (reference sequence). V trimming: 3 bases; J trimming: 4 bases; junction bases outside the gene matches: 5. CDR3 size: 14 residues. The CDR3 sequence is CSASSLAGGYEQYF. CDR3 nucleotides: TGCAGTGCTAGCTCCCTAGCGGGGGGATACGAGCAGTACTTC.

Turning to this clonotype: The junction does not match germline at one end; this may be a read error. This sequence joins TRBV5-1 and TRBJ2-1; TRBD2 might be the D (5 bases). The CDR3 runs 15 residues. CDR1 SGHRS and CDR2 YFSETQ come from the germline V gene. CDR3 DNA: TGCGCCAACAGCCTGGGGAGACGGGGTTACAATGAGCAGTTCTTC. Amino acids: CANSLGRRGYNEQFF. Complete variable domain (other parts from reference TRBV5-1 and TRBJ2-1): KAGVTQTPRYLIKTRGQQVTLSCSPISGHRSVSWYQQTPGQGLQFLFEYFSETQRNKGNFPGRFSGRQFSNSRSEMNVSTLELGDSALYLCANSLGRRGYNEQFFGPGTRLTVL.

The chain recombines TRBV6-2 or TRBV6-3 with TRBJ2-3, with D possibly matching TRBD2 (5 bases). Trimming took 0 bases from V and 2 from J, leaving 6 bases between them. CDR3 size: 14 residues. Germline lookup yields CDR1 MNHEY and CDR2 SVGEGT. CDR3 nucleotide sequence: TGTGCCAGCAGTTACTCGAGGGCCACAGATACGCAGTATTTT. It codes for CASSYSRATDTQYF.

This chain's CDR3 is CASNPPGQGHTEAFF. CDR3 nucleotides: TGTGCCAGCAACCCCCCGGGACAGGGTCACACTGAAGCTTTCTTT. The gene calls are TRBV27 and TRBJ1-1; 9 bases fit TRBD1. The length of the CDR3 is 15 residues. V dropped 7 bases and J dropped 3; count of bases not matched to a gene: 9. Germline CDR1 is MNHEY and CDR2 is SMNVEV (reference sequence).

A single count supports this clonotype. The V and J genes are TRBV20-1 and TRBJ2-3; TRBD2 matches at 10 bases. V was pared by 3 bases and J by 2 bases, with 8 bases of the junction left unmatched. The CDR3 is made up of 16 amino acids. Germline-derived CDR1 and CDR2 are DFQATT and SNEGSKA (reference sequence). The CDR3 protein is CSASLGTSVPTDTQYF. The CDR3 coding sequence is TGCAGTGCTAGTCTAGGGACTAGCGTGCCCACAGATACGCAGTATTTT.

In its sample, this clonotype was seen a few times. This chain's CDR3 is CASRVDRDLSQPQHF. The CDR3 DNA reads TGTGCCAGCAGGGTAGACAGGGATCTCAGTCAGCCCCAGCATTTT. The V and J genes are TRBV27 and TRBJ1-5; 7 bases are a match to TRBD1. Germline CDR1 MNHEY, CDR2 SMNVEV (reference sequence). This CDR3 has 15 amino acids. Trimming cost V 6 bases and J 6 bases; bases outside gene matches: 11.

The table lists this clonotype with a few counts. V and J are TRBV12-3 or TRBV12-4 and TRBJ2-5, with 12 nucleotides matching TRBD2. The V segment lost 7 bases and the J segment 5 bases; nucleotides outside the gene matches: 2. The CDR3 length is 13 residues. The CDR3 region is CASKTSGGETQYF. The DNA for the CDR3 is TGTGCCAGCAAGACTAGCGGGGGTGAGACCCAGTACTTC.

This clonotype was recorded at least ten times. V is TRBV6-5 and J is TRBJ2-1; D ambiguous. V lost 3 bases to trimming and J lost 6 bases, with 9 bases between them. This CDR3 spans 13 amino acids. Germline CDR1 MNHEY, CDR2 SVGAGI. The CDR3 here is CASSYTIGNEQFF. DNA of the CDR3: TGTGCCAGCAGTTATACTATTGGCAATGAGCAGTTCTTC.

In its sample, this clonotype was seen a few times. The CDR3 region has the DNA TGTGCCAGCAGCCAATTTGGCGGCCGCTACACCTTC. Amino acids: CASSQFGGRYTF. V is TRBV16 and J is TRBJ1-2; D gene ambiguous. The CDR3 has 12 residues. Germline CDR1 reads KGHSY; CDR2 reads FQNENV. The V and J ends lost 1 base and 9 bases respectively, with 9 bases between them.

V gene TRBV12-3 or TRBV12-4 combines with J gene TRBJ2-5; the D is unclear. The germline V and J ends were trimmed by 4 bases and 4 bases, with 10 bases remaining between them. The CDR3 loop spans 13 amino acids. The CDR3 DNA reads TGTGCCAGCAGTTGGCCCCCTCGAGAGACCCAGTACTTC. Translating gives CASSWPPRETQYF.

The gene calls are TRBV25-1 and TRBJ1-6; 10 positions match TRBD1. This CDR3 has 15 residues. Trimming cost V 4 bases and J 7 bases; bases outside gene matches: 4. Per the germline V gene, CDR1 is MGHDK and CDR2 is SYGVNS. In DNA, the CDR3 is TGTGCCAGCAGTGGGGACAGGGGCAGGAATTCACCCCTCCACTTT. This encodes CASSGDRGRNSPLHF.

CDR3: CSAAGTSGSKQYF. Written as DNA, the CDR3 is TGCAGTGCAGCCGGGACTAGCGGGAGTAAGCAGTACTTC. The chain uses TRBV20-1 and TRBJ2-5, with 14 bases lining up with TRBD2. This CDR3 spans 13 amino acids. V gave up 6 bases and J gave up 11 bases; unmatched junction bases: 8. CDR1 DFQATT and CDR2 SNEGSKA come from the germline V gene (reference sequence).

This clonotype was picked up a small number of times. This chain connects TRBV10-3 to TRBJ2-1; TRBD2 matches at 12 bases. This CDR3 is built from 15 residues. Germline values: CDR1 ENHRY, CDR2 SYGVKD. Losses at the gene ends were 3 bases for V and 8 bases for J; bases not matched to a gene: 5. The CDR3: CAISEPSGGGDEQFF. For the CDR3, the DNA is TGTGCCATCAGTGAACCTAGCGGGGGGGGCGATGAGCAGTTCTTC.